The 3 T cell receptor beta chains reported below all come from one sample, sequenced in a study of T cell responses to AZD1222 COVID-19 vaccine. Clones were sequenced by immunoSEQ multiplex PCR, and TCRdb holds only the in-frame ones, with some missing. The sample holds about 170,000 clones, over 85% seen once. The sequences come from peripheral blood, collected on day 0 of AZD1222 vaccination. The receptors were gathered from an adult in good health.

This chain links TRBV4-1 with TRBJ1-3; D gene uncertain. Trimming took 4 bases from V and 0 from J, leaving 10 bases between them. CDR3 length: 15 amino acids. Germline V gene data show CDR1 as MGHRA and CDR2 as YSYEKL. This CDR3 reads CASSLAPSSGNTIYF. CDR3 bases: TGCGCCAGCAGCCTGGCGCCTAGCTCTGGAAACACCATATATTTT.

V usage is TRBV5-4 and J usage is TRBJ2-3, with D perhaps matching TRBD1 (6 bases). The CDR3 covers 13 residues. The ends were cut back, 3 bases at V and 5 bases at J, with 10 bases in the middle. The germline V gene encodes CDR1 SGHNT and CDR2 YYREEE (reference sequence). The chain's CDR3 is CASSSGERDTQYF. The DNA for the CDR3 is TGTGCCAGCAGCTCAGGGGAGAGAGATACGCAGTATTTT. The full variable domain, rest sourced from reference TRBV5-4 and TRBJ2-3, is ETGVTQSPTHLIKTRGQQVTLRCSSQSGHNTVSWYQQALGQGPQFIFQYYREEENGRGNFPPRFSGLQFPNYSSELNVNALELDDSALYLCASSSGERDTQYFGPGTRLTVL.

This clone was seen more than once but under ten times. The V gene is TRBV10-2, the J gene TRBJ2-4; D may be TRBD2 (6 bases). This CDR3 comprises 15 residues. V was trimmed by 6 bases and J by 0 bases, leaving 12 bases between them. Germline assignment: CDR1 WSHSY and CDR2 SAAADI. This CDR3 reads CASSPGLVAKNIQYF. The CDR3 DNA is TGCGCCAGCAGCCCGGGACTGGTAGCCAAAAACATTCAGTACTTC.